This T cell receptor beta chain was identified in a study of blood T cell repertoires in COVID-19. For the study at large: Collection of acute and convalescent COVID-19 samples took place in the United States, Italy and Spain. The analysed material was cDNA or gDNA that came from T cells, B-cell-depleted T cells, or PBMCs.

Per the germline V gene, CDR1 is SGHAT and CDR2 is FQNNGV. There are 17 residues in the CDR3. J gave up 7 bases and V 5 bases, and 12 bases lay outside the gene matches. Original processing methods: The assay estimated nucleated cells by amplifying reference gene primers. Libraries were prepared by immunoSEQ multiplex PCR; TCRdb keeps only in-frame clonotypes and omits some of them. V and J calls plus clone size are reproduced from that table; the DNA served to infer D and trimming. The sample consists of about 330,000 clones, about 83% of them appearing once. This clone was seen more than once but under ten times.

The TCR sequence derives from a woman aged 50 to 65 with acute or convalescent COVID-19. This rearrangement joins TRBV11-2 to TRBJ1-6; 9 bases map to TRBD1. Sample: peripheral blood. CDR3: CASSPNPTGQGNSPLHF. CDR3 sequence (DNA): TGTGCCAGCAGCCCGAACCCTACGGGACAGGGCAATTCACCCCTCCACTTT.